This passage covers 17 T cell receptor beta chains from one sample sequenced in a study of T-cell memory formation after mild COVID-19. TCRdb independently ran MiXCR on the 5' RACE reads; one entry per CDR3 protein. The repertoire includes around 530,000 distinct CDR3 sequences, about 20% of them detected once, and about 8.4% sits in the top ten. Material: PBMCs or a T cell subset sorted from them (not recorded which). Receptors originate from an adult woman who had mild COVID-19 (a few samples of this study predate the infection). Cell type and time point are not known.

This clonotype has just a few counts. The J gene is TRBJ2-4, the V gene TRBV4-1; no clear D. The CDR3 contains 12 residues. The V gene lost 2 bases and the J gene lost 2 bases, with 1 base spanning the gap. CDR1 MGHRA and CDR2 YSYEKL come from the germline V gene. The CDR3 DNA reads TGCGCCAGCAGCCAAACCAAAAACATTCAGTACTTC. Protein: CASSQTKNIQYF.

This clonotype turned up a few times. The V gene is TRBV5-5, the J gene TRBJ1-2; 10 bases match TRBD1. This CDR3 has 17 residues. Germline loops: CDR1 SGHKS, CDR2 YYEKEE (reference sequence). After removal of 4 bases from V and 4 bases from J, the junction contained 13 bases not matched to a gene. The CDR3, as DNA: TGTGCCAGCAGCGGGGGAACCGGGACAGGGGTCCTCTATGGCTACACCTTC. Its protein product is CASSGGTGTGVLYGYTF.

This clonotype was found a few times. The V gene is TRBV5-1, the J gene TRBJ2-5; 9 bases align to TRBD1. CDR1 and CDR2 (germline): SGHRS, YFSETQ. CDR3 size: 15 residues. J gave up 5 bases and V 3 bases, and 8 bases lay outside the gene matches. CDR3 residues: CASSSASTGGETQYF. The CDR3 coding sequence is TGCGCCAGCAGCTCGGCGTCGACAGGGGGGGAGACCCAGTACTTC.

This clonotype has only a few counts. This chain links TRBV20-1 with TRBJ2-1; 7 bases fit TRBD2. V gave up 7 bases and J gave up 10 bases; unmatched junction bases: 16. This CDR3 comprises 14 residues. Germline CDR1 is DFQATT and CDR2 is SNEGSKA (reference sequence). CDR3 sequence: CSVPRELHHQEQFF. CDR3 DNA: TGCAGTGTTCCGCGGGAGTTGCATCACCAGGAGCAGTTCTTC.

This clonotype was detected only once. The CDR3, as DNA: TGTGCCAGCAGCCCCTCGGGACAGGGGGTTTTGTATGGCTACACCTTC. Translation gives CASSPSGQGVLYGYTF. This chain connects TRBV5-5 to TRBJ1-2; 11 bases are shared with TRBD1. Per germline, CDR1 SGHKS and CDR2 YYEKEE (reference sequence). The J segment lost 5 bases and the V segment lost 4 bases, leaving 10 bases of the junction unmatched. The CDR3 is 16 residues long.

This clonotype was found many times. The rearrangement uses TRBV9 and TRBJ2-1; 7 nucleotides line up with TRBD2. The CDR3 sequence is 14 residues long. Germline V gene lookup returns CDR1 SGDLS and CDR2 YYNGEE. The V gene end was trimmed by 4 bases and the J gene end by 9 bases; junction bases not matched to a gene: 10. CDR3 coding DNA: TGTGCCAGCAGCCCCATCGAGCGGGGTCTTGAGCAGTTCTTC. The encoded protein is CASSPIERGLEQFF.

The rearrangement links TRBV2 to TRBJ2-1; 8 bases agree with TRBD2. The CDR3 is 12 residues long. The ends lost 6 bases at V and 13 bases at J; junction bases unmatched: 8. Germline values: CDR1 SNHLY, CDR2 FYNNEI. CDR3 sequence: CASRTESGSQFF. The CDR3 coding sequence is TGTGCCAGCAGGACCGAAAGCGGGAGTCAGTTCTTC.

The V gene is TRBV24-1, the J gene TRBJ2-1; D is uncertain. Germline CDR1 is KGHDR and CDR2 is SFDVKD. This CDR3 comprises 16 residues. The V gene lost 6 bases and the J gene lost 3 bases, with 17 bases spanning the gap. CDR3 DNA: TGTGCCACCAGTCGTTCGGCCTCGGGTGTCTACAATGAGCAGTTCTTC. Its translation: CATSRSASGVYNEQFF.

This clonotype was recorded at least ten times. The chain uses TRBV20-1 and TRBJ2-7; 11 bases align to TRBD2. The J segment lost 5 bases and the V segment lost 5 bases, leaving 11 bases of the junction unmatched. The CDR3 is 15 amino acids. Germline V lookup: CDR1 DFQATT, CDR2 SNEGSKA (reference sequence). CDR3 residues: CSAASLAGVLHEQYF. In nucleotides, the CDR3 is TGCAGTGCTGCCTCACTAGCGGGAGTACTCCACGAGCAGTACTTC.

This clonotype was picked up a small number of times. The chain uses TRBV9 and TRBJ1-2, with D maybe TRBD1 (5 bases). CDR1 SGDLS and CDR2 YYNGEE come from the germline V gene. Trimming removed 4 bases at V and 1 base at J, with 14 bases between. CDR3 size: 15 residues. Here the CDR3 DNA reads TGTGCCAGCAGCCCTCCCCATGGGGGTAACTATGGCTACACCTTC. Translation gives CASSPPHGGNYGYTF.

This clonotype has a handful of counts. The chain uses TRBV15 and TRBJ2-3; TRBD2 matches 16 bases. This CDR3 is built from 17 residues. In germline, CDR1 is LNHNV, CDR2 YYDKDF (reference sequence). The trim removed 3 bases at V and 3 bases at J, leaving 3 bases unmatched. CDR3: CATSSGTSGGETDTQYF. The CDR3 nucleotides are TGTGCCACCAGCAGTGGGACTAGCGGGGGGGAAACAGATACGCAGTATTTT. Together with reference TRBV15 and TRBJ2-3, the CDR3 gives the full variable domain: DAMVIQNPRYQVTQFGKPVTLSCSQTLNHNVMYWYQQKSSQAPKLLFHYYDKDFNNEADTPDNFQSRRPNTSFCFLDIRSPGLGDTAMYLCATSSGTSGGETDTQYFGPGTRLTVL.

The chain is built from TRBV30 and TRBJ1-6, with D tentatively TRBD1 (6 bases). CDR3 length: 14 residues. Looked up from germline, CDR1 is GTSNPN and CDR2 is SVGIG (reference sequence). V lost 3 bases and J lost 4, with 10 bases in between. The CDR3 protein is CAWSRTGYNSPLHF. The CDR3 DNA reads as TGTGCCTGGAGCCGCACAGGGTATAATTCACCCCTCCACTTT.

In nucleotides, the CDR3 is TGTGCCACCAGCAGGCCGACATGGAACACTGAAGCTTTCTTT. Translated, it gives CATSRPTWNTEAFF. The chain has TRBV15 and TRBJ1-1, with D hard to call. Germline CDR1 LNHNV, CDR2 YYDKDF (reference sequence). Trimming took off 3 bases at V and 1 base at J, with 9 bases between the two ends. The CDR3 has 14 amino acids.

The V call is TRBV7-3, the J call TRBJ1-2, with TRBD1 matching over 7 bases. Germline trimming cut 2 bases from V and 5 bases from J; bases unmatched to any gene: 2. The CDR3 has 13 amino acids. Germline V gives CDR1 SGHTA, CDR2 FQGTGA. The CDR3 spells CASSLQGGYGYTF. The CDR3 DNA is TGTGCCAGCAGCTTACAGGGGGGATATGGCTACACCTTC.

J is TRBJ1-3 and V is TRBV30; tentatively, D is TRBD1 (5 bases). From germline, CDR1 is GTSNPN and CDR2 SVGIG (reference sequence). The CDR3 has 16 residues. V gave up 2 bases and J gave up 0 bases, with 14 bases separating them. CDR3 nucleotide sequence: TGTGCCTGGAGTCCACGGGGCCTTCGCTCTGGAAACACCATATATTTT. Translating it yields CAWSPRGLRSGNTIYF.

Points on this clonotype: The conserved phenylalanine or tryptophan is not found at the CDR3 terminus, so this likely reflects a read error. V and J are TRBV3-1 and TRBJ2-7; TRBD1 matches at 10 bases. Per germline, CDR1 LGHDT and CDR2 YNNKEL (reference sequence). The ends lost 4 bases at V and 6 bases at J; junction bases unmatched: 3. The CDR3 contains 13 residues. The CDR3 reads CASSRRTGGEQYL. The CDR3 DNA follows: TGTGCCAGCAGCCGAAGGACAGGGGGCGAGCAGTACTTA.

This CDR3 is CASSRPGLGGNEQFF. CDR3 nucleotide sequence: TGTGCCAGCAGCCGCCCGGGACTAGGTGGCAATGAGCAGTTCTTC. The rearrangement uses TRBV7-9 and TRBJ2-1; the match to TRBD2 covers 8 bases. The CDR3 runs 15 residues. Germline CDR1 and CDR2: SEHNR and FQNEAQ (reference sequence). Germline trimming cut 5 bases from V and 6 bases from J; bases unmatched to any gene: 9.